This paragraph covers one T cell receptor beta chain sequence. Its specificity is unknown. Clones were sequenced by immunoSEQ multiplex PCR, and TCRdb holds only the in-frame ones, with some missing. The sample includes fewer than 90,000 clones, approximately 94% of them seen just once. This sample is drawn from a study of graft-versus-host responses after intestinal transplantation. Study context: Every recipient underwent anti-thymocyte globulin induction, then tacrolimus and steroids for 2 to 3 years.

V lost 0 bases to trimming and J lost 7 bases, with 8 bases between them. Germline V CDR1 and CDR2: SGHRS, YFSETQ. The CDR3 runs 13 residues. Findings of the study overall: Maximum circulating GvH clone levels tracked with early post-transplant HvG decreases. GvH clones surfaced in recipient marrow, some emerging earlier in ileum or blood.

This rearrangement joins TRBV5-1 to TRBJ1-5; unclear D gene. This TCR came from a human donor who was the organ donor for an intestinal transplant. This sample comprised unstimulated CD4+ T cells sorted from spleen or lymph node cells, obtained before transplant. This chain's CDR3 is CASSLDVSQPQHF. CDR3 nucleotides: TGCGCCAGCAGCTTGGACGTTAGCCAGCCCCAGCATTTT.